The table lists the clone carrying this T cell receptor (beta chain) with many counts. What it binds is unknown. These data originate in a study of metastatic and nonmetastatic thyroid tumors. Study at large: Comparative analysis of repertoires was undertaken across blood and tumor or nodule tissue obtained from malignant and benign thyroid patients.

TCRdb reprocessed the PCR reads via MiXCR. The sample has 45,000 or so clones; roughly 15% are singletons. General study findings and limits: Malignant thyroid tumors reportedly had TCR beta diversity that was significantly higher than in benign nodules, in blood and tumor.

Trimming took 5 bases from V and 6 from J, leaving 20 bases between them. This CDR3 contains 15 residues. Germline V gene data show CDR1 as SGHDT and CDR2 as YYEEEE. Prior to thyroid surgery, none of the patients had received any treatment. The sequence was obtained from a female donor with papillary thyroid cancer or a benign thyroid nodule (not recorded which). Some clones in this sample may be carry-over from other donors' samples. The specimen sequenced was blood. The chain is built from TRBV5-6 and TRBJ1-1, with D possibly TRBD1 on 5 matching bases. The CDR3 sequence is CASRNPFGAEAEAFF. The CDR3 coding sequence is TGTGCCAGCAGGAACCCGTTCGGGGCTGAGGCTGAAGCTTTCTTT.